The entry below describes one T cell receptor beta chain. Germline V gene data show CDR1 as LGHDT and CDR2 as YNNKEL (reference sequence). Trimming cost V 3 bases and J 2 bases, with 9 bases left between them. The CDR3 loop spans 14 amino acids. This specimen belongs to a study of liver allograft versus peripheral blood T cells. Whole-study context: Within transplanted livers, the T cell receptor repertoires were examined and compared against the repertoires present in the peripheral blood of liver transplant recipients.

TCRdb recomputed calls from the reads with MiXCR, one row per CDR3 protein. Here the sample spans around 1,200 distinct CDR3 sequences, over 12% being singletons. This receptor was identified in a human patient who had a liver transplant. Part of the T cell pool may stem from the graft donor. The rearrangement joins TRBV3-1 to TRBJ2-3; D unclear. The CDR3 DNA reads as TGTGCCAGCAGCCACGGAATCGACACAGATACGCAGTATTTT. Protein: CASSHGIDTDTQYF.